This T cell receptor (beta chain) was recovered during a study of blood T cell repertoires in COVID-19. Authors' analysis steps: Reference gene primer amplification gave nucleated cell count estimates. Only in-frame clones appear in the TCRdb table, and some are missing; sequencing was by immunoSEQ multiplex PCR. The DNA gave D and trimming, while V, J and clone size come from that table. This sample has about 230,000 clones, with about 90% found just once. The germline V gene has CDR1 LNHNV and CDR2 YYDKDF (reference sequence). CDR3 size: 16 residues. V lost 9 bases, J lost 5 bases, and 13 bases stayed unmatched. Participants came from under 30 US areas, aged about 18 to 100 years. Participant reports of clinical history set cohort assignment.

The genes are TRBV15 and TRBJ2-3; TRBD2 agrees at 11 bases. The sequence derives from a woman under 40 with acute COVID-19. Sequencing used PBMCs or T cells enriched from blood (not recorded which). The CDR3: CATRPSGGRGGDTQYF. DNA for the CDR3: TGTGCCACGCGGCCTAGCGGGGGGCGGGGAGGAGATACGCAGTATTTT.